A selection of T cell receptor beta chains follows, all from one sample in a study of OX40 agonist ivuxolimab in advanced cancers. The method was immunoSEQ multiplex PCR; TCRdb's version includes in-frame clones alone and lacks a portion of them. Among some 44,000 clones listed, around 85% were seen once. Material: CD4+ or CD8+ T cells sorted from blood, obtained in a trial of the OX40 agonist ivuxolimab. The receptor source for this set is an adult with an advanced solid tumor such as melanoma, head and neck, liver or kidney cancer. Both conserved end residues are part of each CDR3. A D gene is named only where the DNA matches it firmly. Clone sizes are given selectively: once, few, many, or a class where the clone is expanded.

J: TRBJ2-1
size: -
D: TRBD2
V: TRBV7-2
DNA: TGTGCCAGCAGCTTAGAGGGAGGGTTAGGGAATGAGCAGTTCTTC
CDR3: CASSLEGGLGNEQFF

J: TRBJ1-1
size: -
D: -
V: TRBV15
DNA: TGTGCCACCAGCAGAGATGGTGAAGCTTTCTTT
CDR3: CATSRDGEAFF

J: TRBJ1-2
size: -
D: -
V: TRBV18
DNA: TGTGCCAGCTCACCACTCGAGCTCGGGCCCCTCTCTGGCTACACCTTC
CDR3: CASSPLELGPLSGYTF

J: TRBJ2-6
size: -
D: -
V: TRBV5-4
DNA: TGTGCCAGCAGCTTGGGAGTCTCTGGGGCCAACGTCCTGACTTTC
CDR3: CASSLGVSGANVLTF

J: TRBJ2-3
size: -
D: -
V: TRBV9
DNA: TGTGCCAGCAGCGTCACACTCGGCACAGATACGCAGTATTTT
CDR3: CASSVTLGTDTQYF

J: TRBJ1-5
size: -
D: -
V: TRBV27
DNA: TGTGCCAGCAGTCCCCGGGACCGGGGATGGGATCAGCCCCAGCATTTT
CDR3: CASSPRDRGWDQPQHF

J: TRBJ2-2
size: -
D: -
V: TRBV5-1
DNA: TGCGCCAGCAGCCCCAGAAGGCAGGGTCAGGTCGGGGAGCTGTTTTTT
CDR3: CASSPRRQGQVGELFF

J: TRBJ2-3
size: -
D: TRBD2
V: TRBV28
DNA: TGTGCCAGCAGTTTCGGGGGGAAGAGCCGAGATACGCAGTATTTT
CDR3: CASSFGGKSRDTQYF

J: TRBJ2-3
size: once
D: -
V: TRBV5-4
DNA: TGTGCCAGCAGCTTATTCACAGATACGCAGTATTTT
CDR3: CASSLFTDTQYF

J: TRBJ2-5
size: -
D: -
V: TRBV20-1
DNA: TGCAGTGCCCAGCGGGCAGAGACCCAGTACTTC
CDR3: CSAQRAETQYF

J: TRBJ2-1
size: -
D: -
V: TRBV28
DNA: TGTGCCAGCAGTTTATTGGGCGGGATGCAATACAATGAGCAGTTCTTC
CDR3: CASSLLGGMQYNEQFF

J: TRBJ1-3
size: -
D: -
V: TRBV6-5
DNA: TGTGCCAGCAACCCTGAGGGCAGGGATGGAAACACCATATATTTT
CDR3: CASNPEGRDGNTIYF

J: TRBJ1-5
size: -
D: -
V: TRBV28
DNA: TGTGCCAGCAGGACCCGGTATAGGCCCACTTTTGACAATCAGCCCCAGCATTTT
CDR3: CASRTRYRPTFDNQPQHF

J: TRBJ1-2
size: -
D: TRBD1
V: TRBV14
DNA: TGTGCCCCTAACAGGGGAATCAACTATGGCTACACCTTC
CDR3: CAPNRGINYGYTF

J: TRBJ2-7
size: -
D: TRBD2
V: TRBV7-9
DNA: TGTGCCAGCAGCACTAGCGGGTCCCGAACTTACGAGCAGTACTTC
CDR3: CASSTSGSRTYEQYF

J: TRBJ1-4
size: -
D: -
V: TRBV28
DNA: TGTGCCAGCAGTGCGACACGGAAACTGTTTTTT
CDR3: CASSATRKLFF

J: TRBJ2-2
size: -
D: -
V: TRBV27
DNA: TGTGCCAGCAGACTATACCCCTCCAGGGCGAACACCGGGGAGCTGTTTTTT
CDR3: CASRLYPSRANTGELFF

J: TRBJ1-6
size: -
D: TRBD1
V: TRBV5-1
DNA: TGCGCCAGCAGCTTGGAGGGACAGCAGAATTCACCCCTCCACTTT
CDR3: CASSLEGQQNSPLHF

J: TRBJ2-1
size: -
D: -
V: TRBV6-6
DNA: TGTGCCAGCAGTTACTTTGGGGGAGCTGAGCAGTTCTTC
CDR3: CASSYFGGAEQFF

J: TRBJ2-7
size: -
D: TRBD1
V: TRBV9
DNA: TGTGCCAGCAGCCCGGGAAGAGGGACAGGGACCTACGAGCAGTACTTC
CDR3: CASSPGRGTGTYEQYF

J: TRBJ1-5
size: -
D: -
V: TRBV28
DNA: TGTGCCAGCAGTTTCAGGAGGGGGAGCAATCAGCCCCAGCATTTT
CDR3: CASSFRRGSNQPQHF

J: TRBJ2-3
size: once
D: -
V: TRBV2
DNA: TGTGCCAGCAGTGTCCAAGGGCCCAGCCCTATCCGAGATACGCAGTATTTT
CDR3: CASSVQGPSPIRDTQYF

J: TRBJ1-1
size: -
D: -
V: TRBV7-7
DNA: TGTGCCAGCAGCTCCCAGGTGAACACTGAAGCTTTCTTT
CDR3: CASSSQVNTEAFF

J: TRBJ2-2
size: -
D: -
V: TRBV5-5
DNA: TGTGCCAGCAGCCTCCAAGGTCAGGGACCAGCGAACACCGGGGAGCTGTTTTTT
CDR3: CASSLQGQGPANTGELFF

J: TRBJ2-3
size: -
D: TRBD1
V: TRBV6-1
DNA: TGTGCCAGCGGAACCCGGGACAGGAACACAGATACGCAGTATTTT
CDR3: CASGTRDRNTDTQYF

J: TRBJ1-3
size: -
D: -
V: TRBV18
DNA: TGTGCCAGCTCACGTGGCACAAACTCTGGAAACACCATATATTTT
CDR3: CASSRGTNSGNTIYF

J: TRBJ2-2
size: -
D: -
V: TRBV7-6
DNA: TGTGCCAGCAGCAAAACCCGCAGGGGGGCTGACACCGGGGAGCTGTTTTTT
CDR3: CASSKTRRGADTGELFF

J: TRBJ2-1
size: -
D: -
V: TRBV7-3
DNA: TGTGCCAGCAGCCAACAGGGGGGGTCCTACAATGAGCAGTTCTTC
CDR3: CASSQQGGSYNEQFF

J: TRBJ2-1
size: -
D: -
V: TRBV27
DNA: TGTGCCAGCAGTTACGGGGTAACCTACAATGAGCAGTTCTTC
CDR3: CASSYGVTYNEQFF

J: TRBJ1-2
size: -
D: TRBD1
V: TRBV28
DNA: TGTGCCAGCAACTCAGGGGACAGGGGGCCCTATGGCTACACCTTC
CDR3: CASNSGDRGPYGYTF

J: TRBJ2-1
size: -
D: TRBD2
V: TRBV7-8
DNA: TGTGCCAGCAGCTCGACTAGCGGGAGGGCGGGGGAGCAGTTCTTC
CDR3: CASSSTSGRAGEQFF

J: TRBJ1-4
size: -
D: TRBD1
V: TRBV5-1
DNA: TGCGCCAGCAGCTCCAGACAGGGAACTAATGAAAAACTGTTTTTT
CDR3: CASSSRQGTNEKLFF

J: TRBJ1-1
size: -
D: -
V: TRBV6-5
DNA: TGTGCCAGCAGTTACGGGGTAGAGGGCACTGAAGCTTTCTTT
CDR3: CASSYGVEGTEAFF

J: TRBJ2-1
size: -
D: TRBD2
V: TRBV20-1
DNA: TGCAGTGCAAGGACTAGCAATGAGCAGTTCTTC
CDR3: CSARTSNEQFF

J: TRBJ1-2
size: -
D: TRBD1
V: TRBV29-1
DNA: TGCAGCGGACAGGGAAACTATGGCTACACCTTC
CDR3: CSGQGNYGYTF

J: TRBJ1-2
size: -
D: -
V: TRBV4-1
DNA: TGCGCCAGCAGCCCACGGGACATATACGATTATGGCTACACCTTC
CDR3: CASSPRDIYDYGYTF

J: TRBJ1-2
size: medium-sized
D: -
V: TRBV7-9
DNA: TGTGCCAGCAGCTCAGGGACAAGGGCTTACACCTTC
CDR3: CASSSGTRAYTF

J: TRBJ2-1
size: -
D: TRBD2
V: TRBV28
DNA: TGTGCCAGCAGTCCCCGGACTAGCGGGAGGGTCCATGAGCAGTTCTTC
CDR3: CASSPRTSGRVHEQFF

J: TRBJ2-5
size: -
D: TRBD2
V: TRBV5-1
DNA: TGCGCCAGCAGCCAAGGGACTAGCGCTTACCAAGAGACCCAGTACTTC
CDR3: CASSQGTSAYQETQYF

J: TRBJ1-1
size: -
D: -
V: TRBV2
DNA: TGTGCCAGCACCGGTCAGGGAAGCACTGAAGCTTTCTTT
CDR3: CASTGQGSTEAFF

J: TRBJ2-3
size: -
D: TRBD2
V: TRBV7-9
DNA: TGTGCCAGCAGCTTAGCAACACTAGCGGGGGCCACAGATACGCAGTATTTT
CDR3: CASSLATLAGATDTQYF

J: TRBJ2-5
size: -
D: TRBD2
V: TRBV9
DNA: TGTGCCAGCAGCGTAGGAGTAGCGGGAGTCGGGGAGACCCAGTACTTC
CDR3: CASSVGVAGVGETQYF

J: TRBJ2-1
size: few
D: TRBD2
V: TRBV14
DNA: TGTGCCAGCAGCCACATAGCGGGAGAGTGGTACAATGAGCAGTTCTTC
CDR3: CASSHIAGEWYNEQFF

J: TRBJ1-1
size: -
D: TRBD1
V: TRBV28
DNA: TGTGCCAGCAGTTTCTCGACAATCTGGACACCCGAGGGGGCGTACACTGAAGCTTTCTTT
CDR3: CASSFSTIWTPEGAYTEAFF

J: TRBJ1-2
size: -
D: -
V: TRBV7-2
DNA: TGTGCCAGCAGCTTGTCAGGGTATGGCTACACCTTC
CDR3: CASSLSGYGYTF